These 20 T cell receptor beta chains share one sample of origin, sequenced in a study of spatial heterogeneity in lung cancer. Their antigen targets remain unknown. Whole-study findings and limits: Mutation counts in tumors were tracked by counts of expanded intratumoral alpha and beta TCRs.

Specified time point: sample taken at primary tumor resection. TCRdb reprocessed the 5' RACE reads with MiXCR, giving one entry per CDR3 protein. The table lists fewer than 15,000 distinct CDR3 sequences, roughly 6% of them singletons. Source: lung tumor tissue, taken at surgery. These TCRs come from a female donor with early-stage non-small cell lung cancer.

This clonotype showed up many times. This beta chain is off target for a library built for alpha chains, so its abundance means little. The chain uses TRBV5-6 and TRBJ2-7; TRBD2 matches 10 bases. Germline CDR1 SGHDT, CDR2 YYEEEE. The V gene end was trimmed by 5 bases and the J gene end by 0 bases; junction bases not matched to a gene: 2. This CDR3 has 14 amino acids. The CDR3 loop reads CASRGLATSYEQYF. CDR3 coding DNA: TGTGCCAGCAGGGGACTAGCGACCTCCTACGAGCAGTACTTC. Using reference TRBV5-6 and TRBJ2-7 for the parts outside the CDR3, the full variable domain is DAGVTQSPTHLIKTRGQQVTLRCSPKSGHDTVSWYQQALGQGPQFIFQYYEEEERQRGNFPDRFSGHQFPNYSSELNVNALLLGDSALYLCASRGLATSYEQYFGPGTRLTVT.

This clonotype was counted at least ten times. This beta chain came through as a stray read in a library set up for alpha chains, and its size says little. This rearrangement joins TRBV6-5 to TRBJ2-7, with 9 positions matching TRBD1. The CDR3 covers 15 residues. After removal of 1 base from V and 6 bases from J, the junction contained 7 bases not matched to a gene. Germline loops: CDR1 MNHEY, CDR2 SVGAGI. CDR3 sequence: CASSYFPGTGSEQYF. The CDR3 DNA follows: TGTGCCAGCAGTTACTTCCCTGGGACAGGGAGCGAGCAGTACTTC.

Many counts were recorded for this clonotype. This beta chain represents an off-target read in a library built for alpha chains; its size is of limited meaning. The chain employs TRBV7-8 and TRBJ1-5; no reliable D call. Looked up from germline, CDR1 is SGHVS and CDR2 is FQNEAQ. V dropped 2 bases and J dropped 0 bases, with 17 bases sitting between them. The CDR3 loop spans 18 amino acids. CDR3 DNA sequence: TGTGCCAGCAGCTTACTAGCCAGGACCATAGGTAGCAATCAGCCCCAGCATTTT. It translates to CASSLLARTIGSNQPQHF.

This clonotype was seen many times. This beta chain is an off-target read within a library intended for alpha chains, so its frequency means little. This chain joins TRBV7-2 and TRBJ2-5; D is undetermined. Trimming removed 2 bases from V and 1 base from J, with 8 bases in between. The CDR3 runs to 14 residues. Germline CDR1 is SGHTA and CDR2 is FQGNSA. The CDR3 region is CASSLRAAQETQYF. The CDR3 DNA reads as TGTGCCAGCAGCTTAAGAGCAGCCCAAGAGACCCAGTACTTC. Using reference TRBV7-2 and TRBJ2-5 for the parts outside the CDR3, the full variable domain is GAGVSQSPSNKVTEKGKDVELRCDPISGHTALYWYRQSLGQGLEFLIYFQGNSAPDKSGLPSDRFSAERTGGSVSTLTIQRTQQEDSAVYLCASSLRAAQETQYFGPGTRLLVL.

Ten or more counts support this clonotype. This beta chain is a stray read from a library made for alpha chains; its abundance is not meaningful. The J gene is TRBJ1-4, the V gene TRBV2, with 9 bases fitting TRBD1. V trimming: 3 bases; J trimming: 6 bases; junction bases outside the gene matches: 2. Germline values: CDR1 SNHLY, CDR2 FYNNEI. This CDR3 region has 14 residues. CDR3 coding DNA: TGTGCCAGCAGTGATACAGGGGGCGATGAAAAACTGTTTTTT. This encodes CASSDTGGDEKLFF.

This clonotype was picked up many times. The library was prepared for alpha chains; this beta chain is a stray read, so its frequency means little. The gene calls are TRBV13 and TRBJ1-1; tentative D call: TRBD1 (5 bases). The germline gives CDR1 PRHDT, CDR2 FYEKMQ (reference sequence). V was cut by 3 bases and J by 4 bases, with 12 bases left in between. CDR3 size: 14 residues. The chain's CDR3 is CASSFRDGGTEAFF. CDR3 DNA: TGTGCCAGCAGCTTTAGGGATGGGGGCACTGAAGCTTTCTTT.

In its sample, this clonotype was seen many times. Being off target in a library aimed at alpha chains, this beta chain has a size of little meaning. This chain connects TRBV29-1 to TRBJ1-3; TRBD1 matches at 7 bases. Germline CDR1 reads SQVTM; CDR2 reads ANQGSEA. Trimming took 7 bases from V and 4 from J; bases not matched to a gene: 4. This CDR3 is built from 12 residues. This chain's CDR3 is CSAWTGGNTIYF. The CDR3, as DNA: TGCAGCGCCTGGACAGGAGGAAACACCATATATTTT.

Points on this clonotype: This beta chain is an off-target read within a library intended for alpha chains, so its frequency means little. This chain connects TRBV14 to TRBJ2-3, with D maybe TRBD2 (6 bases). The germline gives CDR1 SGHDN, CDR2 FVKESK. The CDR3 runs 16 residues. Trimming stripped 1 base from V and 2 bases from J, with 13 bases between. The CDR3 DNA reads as TGTGCCAGCAGCCAAGGAGGCGGGACCATCACAGATACGCAGTATTTT. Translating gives CASSQGGGTITDTQYF.

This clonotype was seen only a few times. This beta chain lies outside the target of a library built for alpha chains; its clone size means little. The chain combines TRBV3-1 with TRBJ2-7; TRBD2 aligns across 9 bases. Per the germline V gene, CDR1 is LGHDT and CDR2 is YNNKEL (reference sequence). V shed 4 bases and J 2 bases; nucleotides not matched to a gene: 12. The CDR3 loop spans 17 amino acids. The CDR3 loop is CASSRPNLAGRPYEQYF. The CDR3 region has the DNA TGTGCCAGCAGCCGACCTAACCTAGCGGGGCGCCCCTACGAGCAGTACTTC.

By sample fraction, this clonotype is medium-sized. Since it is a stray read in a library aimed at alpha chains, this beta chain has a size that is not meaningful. The CDR3: CARAASSYNEQFF. CDR3 nucleotide sequence: TGTGCCAGAGCCGCTAGCTCCTACAATGAGCAGTTCTTC. The chain joins TRBV2 to TRBJ2-1; D is unresolved. V shed 9 bases and J shed 0 bases, with 9 bases lying between them. The CDR3 sequence is 13 residues long. Germline CDR1 SNHLY, CDR2 FYNNEI. The full variable domain, its missing parts supplied by reference TRBV2 and TRBJ2-1, is EPEVTQTPSHQVTQMGQEVILRCVPISNHLYFYWYRQILGQKVEFLVSFYNNEISEKSEIFDDQFSVERPDGSNFTLKIRSTKLEDSAMYFCARAASSYNEQFFGPGTRLTVL.

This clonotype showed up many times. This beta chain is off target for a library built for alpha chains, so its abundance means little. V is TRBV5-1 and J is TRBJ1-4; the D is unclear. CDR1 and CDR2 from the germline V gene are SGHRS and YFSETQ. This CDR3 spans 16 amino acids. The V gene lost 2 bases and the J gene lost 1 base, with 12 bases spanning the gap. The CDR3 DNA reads TGCGCCAGCAGCTTTGGCAGCAGCAGAACTAATGAAAAACTGTTTTTT. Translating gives CASSFGSSRTNEKLFF.

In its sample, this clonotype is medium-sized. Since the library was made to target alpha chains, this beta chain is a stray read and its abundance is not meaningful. CDR3 sequence (DNA): TGTGCCATCAGTGAGTCAGTCAGGGTCGGCTATGGCTACACCTTC. Translation gives CAISESVRVGYGYTF. V gene TRBV10-3 combines with J gene TRBJ1-2; weak D call: TRBD1 (5 bases). This CDR3 has 15 amino acids. In germline, CDR1 is ENHRY, CDR2 SYGVKD. V was trimmed by 0 bases and J by 4 bases, leaving 12 bases between them.

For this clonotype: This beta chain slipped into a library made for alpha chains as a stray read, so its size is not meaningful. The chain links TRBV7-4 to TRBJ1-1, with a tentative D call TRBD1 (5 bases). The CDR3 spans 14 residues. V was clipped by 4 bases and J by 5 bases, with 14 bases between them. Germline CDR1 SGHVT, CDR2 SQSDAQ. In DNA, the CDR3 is TGTGCCAGCAGCTCCCGGGGCTTGACGACTGAAGCTTTCTTT. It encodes CASSSRGLTTEAFF.

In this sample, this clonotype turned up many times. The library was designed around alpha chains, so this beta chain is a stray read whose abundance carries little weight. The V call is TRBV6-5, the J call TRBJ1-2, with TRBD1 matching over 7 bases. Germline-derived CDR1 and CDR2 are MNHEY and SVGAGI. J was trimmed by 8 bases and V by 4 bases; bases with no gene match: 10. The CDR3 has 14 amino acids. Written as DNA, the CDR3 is TGTGCCAGCAGTTCCAGCAGGGGGATTTACGGCTACACCTTC. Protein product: CASSSSRGIYGYTF.

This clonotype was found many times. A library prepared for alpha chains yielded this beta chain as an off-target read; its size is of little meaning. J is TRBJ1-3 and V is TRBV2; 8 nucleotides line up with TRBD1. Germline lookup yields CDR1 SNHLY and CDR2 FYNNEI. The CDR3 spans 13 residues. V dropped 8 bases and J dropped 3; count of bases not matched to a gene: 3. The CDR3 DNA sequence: TGTGCCAGCGGACAGGGTCGTGGAAACACCATATATTTT. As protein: CASGQGRGNTIYF.

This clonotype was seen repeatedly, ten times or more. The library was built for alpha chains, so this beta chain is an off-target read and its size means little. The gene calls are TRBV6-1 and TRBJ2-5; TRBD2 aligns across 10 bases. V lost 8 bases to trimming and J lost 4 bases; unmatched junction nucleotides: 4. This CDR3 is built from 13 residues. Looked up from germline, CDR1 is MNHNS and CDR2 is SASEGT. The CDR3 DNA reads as TGTGCCAGCCGAGCGGGGGGGCGAGAGACCCAGTACTTC. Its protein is CASRAGGRETQYF.

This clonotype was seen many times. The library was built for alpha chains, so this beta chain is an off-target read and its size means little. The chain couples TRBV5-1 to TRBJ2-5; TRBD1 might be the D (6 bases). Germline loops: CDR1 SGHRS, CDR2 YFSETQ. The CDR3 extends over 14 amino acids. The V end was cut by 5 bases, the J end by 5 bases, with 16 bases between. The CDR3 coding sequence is TGCGCCAGCAGGAACAGACAGGCACGGGAGACCCAGTACTTC. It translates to CASRNRQARETQYF. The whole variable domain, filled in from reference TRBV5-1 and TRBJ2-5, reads KAGVTQTPRYLIKTRGQQVTLSCSPISGHRSVSWYQQTPGQGLQFLFEYFSETQRNKGNFPGRFSGRQFSNSRSEMNVSTLELGDSALYLCASRNRQARETQYFGPGTRLLVL.

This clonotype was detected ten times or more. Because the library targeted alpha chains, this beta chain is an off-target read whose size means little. CDR3 region: CASRTGANYGYTF. For the CDR3, the DNA is TGTGCCAGTCGGACAGGGGCTAACTATGGCTACACCTTC. This chain joins TRBV7-9 and TRBJ1-2; 9 positions match TRBD1. V dropped 9 bases and J dropped 0; count of bases not matched to a gene: 2. The CDR3 consists of 13 residues. Germline-derived CDR1 and CDR2 are SEHNR and FQNEAQ (reference sequence).

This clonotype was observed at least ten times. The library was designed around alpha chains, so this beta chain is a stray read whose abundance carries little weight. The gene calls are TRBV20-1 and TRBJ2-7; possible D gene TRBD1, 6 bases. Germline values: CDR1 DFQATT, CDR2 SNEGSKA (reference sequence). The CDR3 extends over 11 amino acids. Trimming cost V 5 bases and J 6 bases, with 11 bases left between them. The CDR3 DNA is TGCAGTGCTGAACAGGGTCTCGAGCAGTACTTC. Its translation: CSAEQGLEQYF.

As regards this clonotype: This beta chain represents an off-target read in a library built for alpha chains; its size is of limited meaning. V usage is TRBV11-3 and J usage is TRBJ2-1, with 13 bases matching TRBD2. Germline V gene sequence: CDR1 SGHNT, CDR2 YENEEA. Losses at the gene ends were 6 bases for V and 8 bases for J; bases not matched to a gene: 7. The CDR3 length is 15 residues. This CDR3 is CASSLGTSGDDEQFF. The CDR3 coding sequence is TGTGCCAGCAGTTTGGGGACTAGCGGGGACGATGAGCAGTTCTTC.